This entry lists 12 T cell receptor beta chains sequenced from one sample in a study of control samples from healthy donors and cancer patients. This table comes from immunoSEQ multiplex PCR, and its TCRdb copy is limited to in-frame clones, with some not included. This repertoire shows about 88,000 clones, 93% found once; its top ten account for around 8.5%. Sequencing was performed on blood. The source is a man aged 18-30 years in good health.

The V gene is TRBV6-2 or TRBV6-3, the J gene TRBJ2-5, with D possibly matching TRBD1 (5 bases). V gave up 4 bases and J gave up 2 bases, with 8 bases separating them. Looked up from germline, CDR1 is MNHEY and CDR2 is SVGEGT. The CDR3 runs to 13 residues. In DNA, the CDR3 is TGTGCCAGCAGTTGGGCAGGGCAAGAGACCCAGTACTTC. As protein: CASSWAGQETQYF.

The CDR3, as DNA: TGTGCCAGCAGCTGGGACAGTGGAAACACCATATATTTT. It is translated as CASSWDSGNTIYF. The genes are TRBV5-4 and TRBJ1-3, with TRBD1 matching over 7 bases. The J segment lost 3 bases and the V segment lost 3 bases, leaving 0 bases of the junction unmatched. The length of the CDR3 is 13 residues. Germline lookup yields CDR1 SGHNT and CDR2 YYREEE (reference sequence).

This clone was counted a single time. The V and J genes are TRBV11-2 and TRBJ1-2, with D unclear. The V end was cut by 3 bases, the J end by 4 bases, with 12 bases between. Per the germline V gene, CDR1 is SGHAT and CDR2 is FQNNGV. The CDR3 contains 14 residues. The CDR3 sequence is CASSFRDPSYGYTF. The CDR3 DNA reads TGTGCCAGCAGCTTCCGAGACCCGAGCTATGGCTACACCTTC.

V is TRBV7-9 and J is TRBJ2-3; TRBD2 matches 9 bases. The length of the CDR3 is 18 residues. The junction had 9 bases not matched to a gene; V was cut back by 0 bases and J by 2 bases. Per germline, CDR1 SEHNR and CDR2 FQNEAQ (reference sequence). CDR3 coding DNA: TGTGCCAGCAGCTTAGCGGTGGTAGCGGGGGCCTACACAGATACGCAGTATTTT. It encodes CASSLAVVAGAYTDTQYF. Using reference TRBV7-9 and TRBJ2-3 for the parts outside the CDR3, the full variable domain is DTGVSQNPRHKITKRGQNVTFRCDPISEHNRLYWYRQTLGQGPEFLTYFQNEAQLEKSRLLSDRFSAERPKGSFSTLEIQRTEQGDSAMYLCASSLAVVAGAYTDTQYFGPGTRLTVL.

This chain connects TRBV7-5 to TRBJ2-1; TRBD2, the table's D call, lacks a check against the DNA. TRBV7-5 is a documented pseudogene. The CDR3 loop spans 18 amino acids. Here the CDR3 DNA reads TGTGTCAGAAGCTGGGGACGACTAGCGGGAGAATTCTACAATGAGCAGTTCTTC. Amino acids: CVRSWGRLAGEFYNEQFF.

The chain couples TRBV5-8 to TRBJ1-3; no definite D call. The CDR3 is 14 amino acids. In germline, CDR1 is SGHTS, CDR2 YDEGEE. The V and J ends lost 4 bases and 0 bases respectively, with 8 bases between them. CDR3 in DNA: TGTGCCAGCAGCCTCCGGGCCTCTGGAAACACCATATATTTT. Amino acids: CASSLRASGNTIYF.

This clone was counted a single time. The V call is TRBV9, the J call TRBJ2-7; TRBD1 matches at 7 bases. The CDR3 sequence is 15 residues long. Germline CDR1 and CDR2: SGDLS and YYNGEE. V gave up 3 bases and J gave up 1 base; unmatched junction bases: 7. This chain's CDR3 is CASSEGAGLSYEQYF. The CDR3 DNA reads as TGTGCCAGCAGCGAGGGGGCAGGGTTATCCTACGAGCAGTACTTC. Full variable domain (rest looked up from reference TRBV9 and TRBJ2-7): DSGVTQTPKHLITATGQRVTLRCSPRSGDLSVYWYQQSLDQGLQFLIQYYNGEERAKGNILERFSAQQFPDLHSELNLSSLELGDSALYFCASSEGAGLSYEQYFGPGTRLTVT.

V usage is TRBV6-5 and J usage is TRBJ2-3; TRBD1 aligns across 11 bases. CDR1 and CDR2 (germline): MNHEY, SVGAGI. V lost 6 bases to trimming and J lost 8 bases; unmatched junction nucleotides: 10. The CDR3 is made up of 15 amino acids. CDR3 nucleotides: TGTGCCAGCAGAGCACCGGGACAGGGGGGAGGTACGCAGTATTTT. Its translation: CASRAPGQGGGTQYF.

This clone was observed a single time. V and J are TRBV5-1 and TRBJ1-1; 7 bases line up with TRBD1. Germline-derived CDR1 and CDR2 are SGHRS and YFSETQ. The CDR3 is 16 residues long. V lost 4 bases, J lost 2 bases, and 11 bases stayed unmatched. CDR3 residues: CASSADGQVINTEAFF. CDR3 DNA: TGCGCCAGCAGCGCGGACGGACAGGTGATTAACACTGAAGCTTTCTTT.

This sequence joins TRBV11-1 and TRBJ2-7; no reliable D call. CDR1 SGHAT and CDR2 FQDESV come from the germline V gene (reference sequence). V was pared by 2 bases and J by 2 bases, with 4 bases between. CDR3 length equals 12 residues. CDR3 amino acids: CASSLNAYEQYF. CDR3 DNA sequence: TGTGCCAGCAGCTTAAACGCCTACGAGCAGTACTTC.

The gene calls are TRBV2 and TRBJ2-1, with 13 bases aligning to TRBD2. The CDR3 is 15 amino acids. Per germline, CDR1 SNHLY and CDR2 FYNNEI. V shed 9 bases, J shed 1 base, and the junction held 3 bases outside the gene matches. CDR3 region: CARRTSGGSYNEQFF. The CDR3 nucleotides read TGTGCCAGAAGGACTAGCGGGGGATCCTACAATGAGCAGTTCTTC.

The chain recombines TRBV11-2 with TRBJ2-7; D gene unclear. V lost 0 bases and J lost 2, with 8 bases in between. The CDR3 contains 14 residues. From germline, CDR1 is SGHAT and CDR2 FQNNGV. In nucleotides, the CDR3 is TGTGCCAGCAGCTTAGACACCAGAGCCTACGAGCAGTACTTC. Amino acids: CASSLDTRAYEQYF.